The rows below give T cell receptor beta chains drawn from one sample of a study of graft-versus-host responses after intestinal transplantation. Some clones are missing from TCRdb's copy, which holds only in-frame ones; the method was immunoSEQ multiplex PCR. Here the sample spans about 90,000 clones, over 80% being singletons. Antigen specificity for these receptors is unknown. The sequenced sample was unstimulated CD8+ T cells sorted from spleen or lymph node cells, obtained before intestinal transplant. These receptors all come from a human donor who received an intestinal transplant. CDR3s include the opening cysteine and the closing phenylalanine or tryptophan. Fields, in order: clone size, J gene, V gene, D gene, CDR3 DNA, CDR3 protein. D genes are given only for firm matches. Size tells how often a clone was seen (once, few, many) or the class of an expanded clone, and some rows leave it out.

size: -; J: TRBJ2-1; V: TRBV11-2; D: TRBD2; DNA: TGTGCCAGCAGCTTGAGCGGGGGTACTCCCTACAATGAGCAGTTCTTC; CDR3: CASSLSGGTPYNEQFF
size: -; J: TRBJ1-5; V: TRBV7-6; D: -; DNA: TGTGCCAGCAGCCCGACCCCCCGGGAGGGAGCTAGCAATCAGCCCCAGCATTTT; CDR3: CASSPTPREGASNQPQHF
size: -; J: TRBJ2-7; V: TRBV6-1; D: TRBD2; DNA: TGTGCCAGCGGGGACTATGGCTCTACCTACGAGCAGTACTTC; CDR3: CASGDYGSTYEQYF
size: -; J: TRBJ1-6; V: TRBV5-5; D: TRBD1; DNA: TGTGCCAGCAGCTGGGGACAGGGTCATTCACCCCTCCACTTT; CDR3: CASSWGQGHSPLHF
size: -; J: TRBJ1-2; V: TRBV25-1; D: TRBD1; DNA: TGTGCCAGCGGGGACGACAGGGAAGCTAACTATGGCTACACCTTC; CDR3: CASGDDREANYGYTF
size: -; J: TRBJ2-7; V: TRBV14; D: -; DNA: TGTGCCAGCAGCCCAATTGGGCCTTACGAGCAGTACTTC; CDR3: CASSPIGPYEQYF
size: -; J: TRBJ2-1; V: TRBV14; D: -; DNA: TGTGCCAGCAGCCCCTGGACAAGTCAATACAATGAGCAGTTCTTC; CDR3: CASSPWTSQYNEQFF
size: -; J: TRBJ2-3; V: TRBV6-1; D: -; DNA: TGTGCCAGCAGTGGCGACAGCCGACTCACAGATACGCAGTATTTT; CDR3: CASSGDSRLTDTQYF
size: -; J: TRBJ2-7; V: TRBV7-2; D: TRBD2; DNA: TGTGCCAGCAGCTCCTTGCGGGGGGCCTACGAGCAGTACTTC; CDR3: CASSSLRGAYEQYF
size: -; J: TRBJ2-7; V: TRBV27; D: -; DNA: TGTGCCAGCAGTTTTGGAAGGGGCGAGCAGTACTTC; CDR3: CASSFGRGEQYF
size: once; J: TRBJ1-2; V: TRBV25-1; D: -; DNA: TGTGCCAGCAGTGAATGGGGGGGTAACTATGGCTACACCTTC; CDR3: CASSEWGGNYGYTF
size: -; J: TRBJ2-2; V: TRBV6-4; D: TRBD2; DNA: TGTGCCAGCAGAGGGACTAGCGGTCCCACCGGGGAGCTGTTTTTT; CDR3: CASRGTSGPTGELFF
size: -; J: TRBJ2-1; V: TRBV19; D: TRBD2; DNA: TGTGCCAGTAGTATTGGGGGACTAGCGGGACTTTACAATGAGCAGTTCTTC; CDR3: CASSIGGLAGLYNEQFF
size: -; J: TRBJ2-3; V: TRBV5-4; D: TRBD2; DNA: TGTGCCAGCAGCTTCACGACTAGCGCAGATACGCAGTATTTT; CDR3: CASSFTTSADTQYF
size: -; J: TRBJ1-2; V: TRBV4-1; D: -; DNA: TGCGCCAGCAGCCAGGTAGGACACATCAACTATGGCTACACCTTC; CDR3: CASSQVGHINYGYTF
size: -; J: TRBJ1-6; V: TRBV6-1; D: -; DNA: TGTGCCAGCAGTGAAGGGGGAGGTCCCAATTCACCCCTCCACTTT; CDR3: CASSEGGGPNSPLHF
size: -; J: TRBJ2-1; V: TRBV4-2; D: TRBD2; DNA: TGTGCCAGCAGCCAAGAGATATTTGGACTAGTCGATCATGAGCAGTTCTTC; CDR3: CASSQEIFGLVDHEQFF
size: -; J: TRBJ1-1; V: TRBV7-8; D: -; DNA: TGTGCCAGCAGCTTAGATCAGGGTTTCACTGAAGCTTTCTTT; CDR3: CASSLDQGFTEAFF
size: -; J: TRBJ2-2; V: TRBV5-1; D: -; DNA: TGCGCCAGCTTCTACTCCGCGAACACCGGGGAGCTGTTTTTT; CDR3: CASFYSANTGELFF
size: -; J: TRBJ2-7; V: TRBV6-1; D: TRBD1; DNA: TGTGCCAGCAGTGAAGAGATAGGGGGCCCTCCCTACGAGCAGTACTTC; CDR3: CASSEEIGGPPYEQYF
size: -; J: TRBJ1-1; V: TRBV5-6; D: -; DNA: TGTGCCAGCAGCTTGGAGGAGGGCAGAGAACTTGAAGCTTTCTTT; CDR3: CASSLEEGRELEAFF
size: -; J: TRBJ1-2; V: TRBV30; D: -; DNA: TGTGCCTGGAGTGTAAGAGAATGGCAGGGGTCGTCGGGCTATGGCTACACCTTC; CDR3: CAWSVREWQGSSGYGYTF
size: -; J: TRBJ2-5; V: TRBV5-1; D: -; DNA: TGCGCCAGCAGCTTGGGGGGTTCCGGGACACCTTACCAAGAGACCCAGTACTTC; CDR3: CASSLGGSGTPYQETQYF
size: -; J: TRBJ2-6; V: TRBV2; D: -; DNA: TGTGCCAGCAGAAGAATCAGGGCAGAAATTGGGACTGGGGCCAACGTCCTGACTTTC; CDR3: CASRRIRAEIGTGANVLTF
size: few; J: TRBJ2-6; V: TRBV4-3; D: -; DNA: TGCGCCAGCAGCCAAGTTGCCACCGGGGGGGCCAACGTCCTGACTTTC; CDR3: CASSQVATGGANVLTF
size: -; J: TRBJ2-7; V: TRBV11-2; D: -; DNA: TGTGCCAGCAGCTTAGAACAAAGCGATGAGCAGTACTTC; CDR3: CASSLEQSDEQYF
size: -; J: TRBJ2-2; V: TRBV2; D: TRBD1; DNA: TGTGCCAGCAGTGACCCTTACGACAGGGACACCGGGGAGCTGTTTTTT; CDR3: CASSDPYDRDTGELFF
size: -; J: TRBJ2-2; V: TRBV29-1; D: -; DNA: TGCAGCGTGCTAGCCACCGGGGAGCTGTTTTTT; CDR3: CSVLATGELFF
size: -; J: TRBJ1-1; V: TRBV7-6; D: TRBD1; DNA: TGTGCCAGCAGCGCACCGGGACAGGGGGCTTATAACACTGAAGCTTTCTTT; CDR3: CASSAPGQGAYNTEAFF
size: -; J: TRBJ2-5; V: TRBV30; D: TRBD1; DNA: TGTGCCTGGGATCACCGAGCCGGGACAGCAGAGACCCAGTACTTC; CDR3: CAWDHRAGTAETQYF
size: -; J: TRBJ1-2; V: TRBV2; D: -; DNA: TGTGCCAGCAGTGAAGGGGCAGGGTACCTTTATGGCTACACCTTC; CDR3: CASSEGAGYLYGYTF
size: -; J: TRBJ2-3; V: TRBV7-9; D: -; DNA: TGTGCCAGCAGCTCCCCGACACAGACAGATACGCAGTATTTT; CDR3: CASSSPTQTDTQYF
size: few; J: TRBJ1-5; V: TRBV2; D: -; DNA: TGTGCCAGCAGTGACCCCCAGGATCTGAGTCAGCCCCAGCATTTT; CDR3: CASSDPQDLSQPQHF
size: -; J: TRBJ1-2; V: TRBV27; D: -; DNA: TGTGCCAGCAGTTTCCAGGGATACTATGGCTACACCTTC; CDR3: CASSFQGYYGYTF
size: -; J: TRBJ1-2; V: TRBV30; D: -; DNA: TGTGCCTGGAGTGCCCTAGTCGGTGGAAGTGGCTACACCTTC; CDR3: CAWSALVGGSGYTF
size: -; J: TRBJ2-1; V: TRBV15; D: TRBD1; DNA: TGTGCCACCCGACAGGGGTCCTACAATGAGCAGTTCTTC; CDR3: CATRQGSYNEQFF
size: -; J: TRBJ2-7; V: TRBV4-1; D: TRBD1; DNA: TGCGCCAGTAGATTGACAGGGGCCCAAACCTACGAGCAGTACTTC; CDR3: CASRLTGAQTYEQYF
size: -; J: TRBJ2-7; V: TRBV7-5; D: -; DNA: TGTGCCAGAAGCCAGGCCAAACGGGAGGGCCGTTTGTACGAGCAGTACTTC; CDR3: CARSQAKREGRLYEQYF
size: -; J: TRBJ2-1; V: TRBV6-4; D: -; DNA: TGTGCCAGCAGTGACTCTGACTACGGGTCCTACAATGAGCAGTTCTTC; CDR3: CASSDSDYGSYNEQFF
size: -; J: TRBJ1-6; V: TRBV5-5; D: -; DNA: TGTGCCAGCAGCTCGCTCCCCAGGGTTGAAGTTTCACCCCTCCACTTT; CDR3: CASSSLPRVEVSPLHF
size: once; J: TRBJ2-5; V: TRBV7-9; D: TRBD2; DNA: TGTGCCAGCAGCTTAGGTCCTAGCGGGGCCGAAGAGACCCAGTACTTC; CDR3: CASSLGPSGAEETQYF
size: -; J: TRBJ1-2; V: TRBV27; D: -; DNA: TGTGCCAGCAGTTTTCGGGGTAGCGGGTATGGCTACACCTTC; CDR3: CASSFRGSGYGYTF